This T cell receptor (beta chain) comes out of a study of OX40 agonist ivuxolimab in advanced cancers. Comments on this clone: The antigen is undetermined.

TCRdb keeps only in-frame clones here, not all; method: immunoSEQ multiplex PCR. Among roughly 41,000 clones listed, around nine tenths were seen once. Overall study findings and caveats: Among the least clonally expanded were partial responders at 0.1-3.0 mg/kg. Expanded clones tended on average to be more numerous among CD8+ T cells than CD4+.

Germline assignment: CDR1 SGHTA and CDR2 FQGNSA. The CDR3 has 15 amino acids. The J segment lost 7 bases and the V segment lost 5 bases, leaving 10 bases of the junction unmatched. Sequencing used CD4+ or CD8+ T cells sorted from blood, obtained in a trial of the OX40 agonist ivuxolimab. The TCR comes from an adult with an advanced solid tumor such as melanoma, head and neck, liver or kidney cancer. The gene calls are TRBV7-2 and TRBJ2-2; 7 bases line up with TRBD2. CDR3: CASSPLVGGIGELFF. As DNA, the CDR3 is TGTGCCAGCAGCCCGCTAGTGGGGGGGATCGGGGAGCTGTTTTTT.